The present T cell receptor beta chain was sequenced within a study of T-cell reconstitution after alpha-beta-depleted transplantation in children. On this clonotype itself: The target antigen is unknown.

The germline V and J ends were trimmed by 1 base and 7 bases, with 8 bases remaining between them. The CDR3 has 12 residues. Germline assignment: CDR1 MGHDK and CDR2 SYGVNS. Preparation of the TCRbeta library was carried out with unique molecular identifiers. TCRdb reprocessed the PCR reads via MiXCR and lists one record per CDR3 protein. The data contain about 440,000 distinct CDR3 sequences, 43% of them singletons. The study's findings and limits: T-cell counts and diversity were attributed mostly to newly produced T cells one year after transplant. Recipient T cells and thymic progenitors that survived gave rise to the high TCRbeta diversity observed at day 60 in some patients.

The TCR sequence derives from a girl aged 2-10 years with aplastic anemia, due to receive a stem cell transplant. The specimen was PBMCs, collected before TCRalphabeta/CD19-depleted stem cell transplant. The chain uses TRBV25-1 and TRBJ2-7; D is perhaps TRBD2 (6 bases). The CDR3 DNA reads TGTGCCAGCAGTGAATTAGGGAGGGAGCAGTACTTC. It codes for CASSELGREQYF.